One and the same sample provided the 24 T cell receptor beta chains below, sequenced in a study of blood T cell repertoires in COVID-19. Measured with immunoSEQ multiplex PCR; TCRdb has only the in-frame clones, and not every one. The sample has roughly 200,000 clones; roughly 77% are singletons. The specimen was peripheral blood. The receptors were sampled from a woman aged 40 to 50 with COVID-19, enrolled during active disease.

The chain links TRBV6-6 to TRBJ2-1; D might be TRBD2 (7 bases). Germline V gene data show CDR1 as MNHNY and CDR2 as SVGAGI (reference sequence). V was clipped by 0 bases and J by 7 bases, with 16 bases between them. This CDR3 is built from 16 residues. CDR3 sequence (DNA): TGTGCCAGCAGTTACTCACGGGGGGCAGTGGGTAATGAGCAGTTCTTC. Amino acids: CASSYSRGAVGNEQFF.

The chain joins TRBV27 to TRBJ2-1, with TRBD2 matching over 7 bases. Trimming took 5 bases from V and 6 from J; bases not matched to a gene: 7. Germline V gene sequence: CDR1 MNHEY, CDR2 SMNVEV (reference sequence). The CDR3 extends over 14 amino acids. CDR3 nucleotides: TGTGCCAGCAGTCGACTAGCCACCTTCAATGAGCAGTTCTTC. As protein: CASSRLATFNEQFF.

The rearrangement links TRBV7-2 to TRBJ2-1; 16 nucleotides line up with TRBD2. The germline V gene has CDR1 SGHTA and CDR2 FQGNSA. With 5 bases clipped from V and 4 bases from J, the junction kept 11 bases outside the gene matches. The length of the CDR3 is 19 residues. In nucleotides, the CDR3 is TGTGCCAGCAGCCTGCCGGGACTAGCGGGGGGGCGCGGGTACAATGAGCAGTTCTTC. Protein sequence: CASSLPGLAGGRGYNEQFF.

Worth noting for this clone: The same CDR3 can be traced to other DNA sequences in this sample. This chain uses TRBV7-9 with TRBJ2-7, with TRBD2 matching 7 bases. V was clipped by 1 base and J by 0 bases; unmatched bases: 6. The CDR3 has 16 amino acids. Germline lookup yields CDR1 SEHNR and CDR2 FQNEAQ (reference sequence). CDR3 sequence (DNA): TGTGCCAGCAGCTTAGTCAGTGGCGGGAGCTCCTACGAGCAGTACTTC. Protein: CASSLVSGGSSYEQYF. Looking up the rest from reference TRBV7-9 and TRBJ2-7 gives the full variable domain: DTGVSQNPRHKITKRGQNVTFRCDPISEHNRLYWYRQTLGQGPEFLTYFQNEAQLEKSRLLSDRFSAERPKGSFSTLEIQRTEQGDSAMYLCASSLVSGGSSYEQYFGPGTRLTVT.

The rearrangement links TRBV24-1 to TRBJ2-5; D is unclear. CDR1 KGHDR and CDR2 SFDVKD come from the germline V gene. The CDR3 consists of 13 residues. V was trimmed by 5 bases and J by 3 bases, leaving 9 bases between them. CDR3 sequence reads: CATSAGKEETQYF. DNA of the CDR3: TGTGCCACCAGTGCAGGAAAAGAAGAGACCCAGTACTTC.

The gene calls are TRBV4-3 and TRBJ1-4; D may be TRBD1 (6 bases). CDR1 LGHNA and CDR2 YSLEER come from the germline V gene. V lost 4 bases to trimming and J lost 8 bases, with 17 bases between them. The CDR3 is made up of 15 amino acids. As DNA, the CDR3 is TGCGCCAGCAGCCCACCTTCCGGGACACACGAAAAACTGTTTTTT. It specifies CASSPPSGTHEKLFF.

This sequence joins TRBV3-1 (or the pseudogene TRBV3-2) and TRBJ2-1, with 7 nucleotides matching TRBD2. With 4 bases clipped from V and 0 bases from J, the junction kept 9 bases outside the gene matches. CDR3 length equals 17 residues. CDR1 and CDR2 (germline): LGHDT, YNNKEL (reference sequence). CDR3 loop: CASSLSSGSSSYNEQFF. The CDR3 bases are TGTGCCAGCAGCCTATCTAGCGGCTCGAGCTCCTACAATGAGCAGTTCTTC.

The V and J genes are TRBV7-2 and TRBJ1-4; 11 bases map to TRBD1. V lost 8 bases, J lost 8 bases, and 4 bases stayed unmatched. The CDR3 covers 13 residues. From germline, CDR1 is SGHTA and CDR2 FQGNSA. The CDR3 coding sequence is TGTGCCAGCGTCGGGACAGGGGGGGAAAAACTGTTTTTT. Amino acid sequence: CASVGTGGEKLFF.

The chain is built from TRBV6-2 or TRBV6-3 and TRBJ2-3, with no clear D. The CDR3 loop spans 13 amino acids. Germline V CDR1 and CDR2: MNHEY, SVGEGT. V lost 6 bases, J lost 4 bases, and 11 bases lay in between. CDR3 residues: CASSLPSPDTQYF. In nucleotides, the CDR3 is TGTGCCAGCAGCCTCCCGTCCCCAGATACGCAGTATTTT.

The chain couples TRBV7-8 to TRBJ2-7; 9 nucleotides line up with TRBD1. V gave up 7 bases and J gave up 0 bases; unmatched junction bases: 7. The germline V gene encodes CDR1 SGHVS and CDR2 FQNEAQ. The CDR3 consists of 15 residues. In nucleotides, the CDR3 is TGTGCCAGCACTGTGGGGACAGGGAGCTCCTACGAGCAGTACTTC. Protein sequence: CASTVGTGSSYEQYF.

V gene TRBV10-3 combines with J gene TRBJ2-7; D is possibly TRBD2 (7 bases). The CDR3 totals 13 residues. Per the germline V gene, CDR1 is ENHRY and CDR2 is SYGVKD. Trimming removed 8 bases from V and 6 bases from J, with 17 bases in between. The CDR3 nucleotides are TGTGCCATCGCGCCGGAGGGGGAGGGCGAGCAGTACTTC. Its protein product is CAIAPEGEGEQYF.

The chain recombines TRBV5-4 with TRBJ2-7, with 10 bases identical to TRBD2. The germline gives CDR1 SGHNT, CDR2 YYREEE (reference sequence). The CDR3 length is 15 residues. V trimming: 0 bases; J trimming: 4 bases; junction bases outside the gene matches: 4. This CDR3 reads CASSLELAGNYEQYF. CDR3 in DNA: TGTGCCAGCAGCTTGGAACTAGCGGGAAATTACGAGCAGTACTTC. Variable domain in full (rest from reference TRBV5-4 and TRBJ2-7): ETGVTQSPTHLIKTRGQQVTLRCSSQSGHNTVSWYQQALGQGPQFIFQYYREEENGRGNFPPRFSGLQFPNYSSELNVNALELDDSALYLCASSLELAGNYEQYFGPGTRLTVT.

As for this clone: The sample holds other DNA sequences that translate to the same CDR3. The chain carries TRBV10-3 and TRBJ2-7; 7 bases fit TRBD1. The CDR3 spans 14 residues. Unmatched junction bases numbered 1, after V lost 2 bases and J lost 0 bases. The germline V gene has CDR1 ENHRY and CDR2 SYGVKD. The CDR3 sequence is CAISEDRDSYEQYF. CDR3 in DNA: TGTGCCATCAGTGAGGACAGGGACTCCTACGAGCAGTACTTC.

The V call is TRBV20-1, the J call TRBJ2-3, with D unclear. Per germline, CDR1 DFQATT and CDR2 SNEGSKA (reference sequence). With 0 bases removed from V and 4 bases from J, the gap between germline ends came to 2 bases. There are 11 residues in the CDR3. CDR3 amino acids: CSARDADTQYF. The DNA of the CDR3 is TGCAGTGCTAGAGACGCAGATACGCAGTATTTT.

A remark on this clone: A junction end diverges from the germline sequence, so it may reflect a read error. The chain carries TRBV14 and TRBJ1-2, with a weak D call TRBD1 (6 bases). CDR3 length: 16 residues. Germline lookup yields CDR1 SGHDN and CDR2 FVKESK. The CDR3 here is CASSKDFGQKDYGYTF. The CDR3 DNA is TGTGCCAGCAGCAAAGATTTTGGACAGAAGGACTATGGCTACACCTTC. Using reference TRBV14 and TRBJ1-2 for the parts outside the CDR3, the full variable domain is EAGVTQFPSHSVIEKGQTVTLRCDPISGHDNLYWYRRVMGKEIKFLLHFVKESKQDESGMPNNRFLAERTGGTYSTLKVQPAELEDSGVYFCASSKDFGQKDYGYTFGSGTRLTVV.

Only one count was recorded for this clone. J is TRBJ2-1 and V is TRBV6-1; 9 nucleotides line up with TRBD2. Trimming cost V 2 bases and J 9 bases; bases outside gene matches: 14. Germline CDR1 MNHNS, CDR2 SASEGT. The CDR3 consists of 17 residues. Here the CDR3 reads CASSEHAGVAGAVEQFF. The CDR3 DNA sequence: TGTGCCAGCAGTGAACACGCCGGAGTAGCGGGAGCGGTTGAGCAGTTCTTC.

This rearrangement joins TRBV9 to TRBJ2-3, with D possibly matching TRBD1 (6 bases). The CDR3 spans 14 residues. The germline CDR1 and CDR2 sequences are SGDLS and YYNGEE. With 4 bases removed from V and 2 bases from J, the gap between germline ends came to 11 bases. DNA for the CDR3: TGTGCCAGCAGCACAGGACAGATCACAGATACGCAGTATTTT. Protein: CASSTGQITDTQYF.

This clone was found once. The CDR3 is CASSQRQGGEKLFF. In DNA form, the CDR3 reads TGTGCCAGCAGCCAACGACAGGGGGGAGAAAAACTGTTTTTT. The J gene is TRBJ1-4, the V gene TRBV7-2, with 9 bases matching TRBD1. The length of the CDR3 is 14 residues. CDR1 SGHTA and CDR2 FQGNSA come from the germline V gene. V was pared by 5 bases and J by 8 bases, with 6 bases of the junction left unmatched.

The genes are TRBV3-1 (or the pseudogene TRBV3-2) and TRBJ2-7, with 9 bases fitting TRBD1. Trimming removed 4 bases from V and 2 bases from J; junction bases left unmatched: 18. Looked up from germline, CDR1 is LGHDT and CDR2 is YNNKEL (reference sequence). The CDR3 is made up of 19 amino acids. CDR3 amino acids: CASSPADRGWAGITYEQYF. CDR3 DNA sequence: TGTGCCAGCAGCCCAGCGGACAGGGGTTGGGCTGGGATAACCTACGAGCAGTACTTC.

This chain links TRBV19 with TRBJ2-7; 7 nucleotides agree with TRBD1. With 5 bases clipped from V and 4 bases from J, the junction kept 5 bases outside the gene matches. The germline V gene encodes CDR1 LNHDA and CDR2 SQIVND (reference sequence). The length of the CDR3 is 13 residues. The DNA for the CDR3 is TGTGCCAGTAGTCCGACAGGGCAATACGAGCAGTACTTC. Encoded protein: CASSPTGQYEQYF.

There are a few counts of this clone. The J gene is TRBJ1-2, the V gene TRBV19, with D possibly matching TRBD1 (6 bases). The CDR3 extends over 13 amino acids. Germline values: CDR1 LNHDA, CDR2 SQIVND (reference sequence). V shed 4 bases and J shed 4 bases, with 10 bases lying between them. The DNA of the CDR3 is TGTGCCAGTAGTACGGACAGCTTCTATGGCTACACCTTC. As protein: CASSTDSFYGYTF.

This chain connects TRBV5-1 to TRBJ2-7, with TRBD1 matching 9 bases. This CDR3 comprises 15 residues. Per germline, CDR1 SGHRS and CDR2 YFSETQ. J gave up 0 bases and V 4 bases, and 5 bases lay outside the gene matches. CDR3 in DNA: TGCGCCAGCAGCCCGGACAGGGGTAACTCCTACGAGCAGTACTTC. It codes for CASSPDRGNSYEQYF.

The V gene is TRBV7-9, the J gene TRBJ1-3; D is perhaps TRBD1 (6 bases). V dropped 1 base and J dropped 4 bases, with 11 bases sitting between them. The CDR3 contains 15 residues. Germline V gene lookup returns CDR1 SEHNR and CDR2 FQNEAQ (reference sequence). Here the CDR3 DNA reads TGTGCCAGCAGCTTAGAACGGCAGGGGGGAAACACCATATATTTT. It specifies CASSLERQGGNTIYF. Full variable domain (outside the CDR3, taken from reference TRBV7-9 and TRBJ1-3): DTGVSQNPRHKITKRGQNVTFRCDPISEHNRLYWYRQTLGQGPEFLTYFQNEAQLEKSRLLSDRFSAERPKGSFSTLEIQRTEQGDSAMYLCASSLERQGGNTIYFGEGSWLTVV.

A few counts support this clone. This chain connects TRBV3-1 (or the pseudogene TRBV3-2) to TRBJ1-4; maybe TRBD1 (6 bases). Deletions cut 0 bases from V and 5 bases from J, with 16 bases between. Germline values: CDR1 LGHDT, CDR2 YNNKEL (reference sequence). This CDR3 region has 17 residues. CDR3 coding DNA: TGTGCCAGCAGCCAAGAGAGCTCGGGGGGCGGAAATGAAAAACTGTTTTTT. Protein: CASSQESSGGGNEKLFF.